This TCR beta chain came from a study of blood T cell repertoires in COVID-19. The method was immunoSEQ multiplex PCR; TCRdb's version includes in-frame clones alone and lacks a portion of them. The table includes around 130,000 clones, roughly 84% detected once. The material sequenced was peripheral blood. This clonotype was sampled from a woman aged 80 or over with acute or convalescent COVID-19.

The CDR3 here is CASGSRYLAGELFF. The CDR3 coding sequence is TGTGCTAGTGGTTCCCGGTACTTAGCCGGGGAGCTGTTTTTT. This chain links TRBV12-5 with TRBJ2-2; D unclear. CDR3 size: 14 residues. Germline CDR1 is LGHNT and CDR2 is FRNRAP. Trimming took off 4 bases at V and 6 bases at J, with 12 bases between the two ends.